The 2 T cell receptor beta chains listed next were all sequenced from one sample in a study of ipilimumab plus nivolumab after autologous stem cell transplantation. Profiling relied on immunoSEQ multiplex PCR, and the TCRdb table lists in-frame clones only, not all of them. The sample holds more than 15,000 clones, just under 80% seen once. Sequenced material: PBMCs, taken in a trial of ipilimumab plus nivolumab as post-transplant consolidation. These receptors came from a male donor with diffuse large B-cell lymphoma.

J is TRBJ2-2 and V is TRBV6-5; TRBD2 aligns across 7 bases. This CDR3 contains 15 residues. With 6 bases clipped from V and 0 bases from J, the junction kept 4 bases outside the gene matches. The V gene's germline CDR1 is MNHEY and CDR2 SVGAGI. The CDR3 spells CASSRGVPNTGELFF. DNA of the CDR3: TGTGCCAGCAGCCGGGGGGTCCCGAACACCGGGGAGCTGTTTTTT.

CDR3 DNA: TGCGCCAGCAGCCGTGACTGGGACTACGAGCAGTACTTC. It encodes CASSRDWDYEQYF. V gene TRBV4-1 combines with J gene TRBJ2-7; D uncertain. Germline values: CDR1 MGHRA, CDR2 YSYEKL. The V and J ends lost 4 bases and 3 bases respectively, with 10 bases between them. This CDR3 contains 13 residues.